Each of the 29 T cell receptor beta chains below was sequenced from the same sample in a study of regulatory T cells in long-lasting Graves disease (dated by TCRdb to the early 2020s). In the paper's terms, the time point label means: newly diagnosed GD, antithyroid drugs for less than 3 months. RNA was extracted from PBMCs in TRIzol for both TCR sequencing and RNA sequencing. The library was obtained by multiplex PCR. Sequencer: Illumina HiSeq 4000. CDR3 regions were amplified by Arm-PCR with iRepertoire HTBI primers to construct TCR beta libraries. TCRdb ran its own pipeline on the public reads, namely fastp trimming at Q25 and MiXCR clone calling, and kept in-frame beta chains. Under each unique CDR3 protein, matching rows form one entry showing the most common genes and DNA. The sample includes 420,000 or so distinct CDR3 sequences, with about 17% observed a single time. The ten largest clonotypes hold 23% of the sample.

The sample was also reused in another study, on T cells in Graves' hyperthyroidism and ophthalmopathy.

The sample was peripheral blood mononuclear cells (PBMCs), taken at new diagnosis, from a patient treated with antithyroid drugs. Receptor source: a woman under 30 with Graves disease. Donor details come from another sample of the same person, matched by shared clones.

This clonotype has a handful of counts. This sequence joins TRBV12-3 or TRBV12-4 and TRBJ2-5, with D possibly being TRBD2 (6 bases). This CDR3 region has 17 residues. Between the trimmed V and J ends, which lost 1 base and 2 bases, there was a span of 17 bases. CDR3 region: CASSLDLGGTSQETQYF. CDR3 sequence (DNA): TGTGCCAGCAGTTTAGACCTTGGGGGGACTTCACAAGAGACCCAGTACTTC.

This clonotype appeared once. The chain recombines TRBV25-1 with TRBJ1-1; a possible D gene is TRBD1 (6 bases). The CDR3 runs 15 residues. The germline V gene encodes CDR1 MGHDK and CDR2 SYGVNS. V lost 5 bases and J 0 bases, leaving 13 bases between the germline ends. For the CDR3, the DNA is TGTGCCAGCAGTCCACCAAAGGGGGTGAACACTGAAGCTTTCTTT. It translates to CASSPPKGVNTEAFF.

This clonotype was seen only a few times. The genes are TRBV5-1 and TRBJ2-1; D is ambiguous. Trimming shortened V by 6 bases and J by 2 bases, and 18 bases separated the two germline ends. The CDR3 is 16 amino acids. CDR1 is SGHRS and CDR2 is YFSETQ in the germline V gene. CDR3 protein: CASTLSGIPTYNEQFF. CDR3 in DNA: TGCGCCAGCACTCTTTCGGGCATACCAACCTACAATGAGCAGTTCTTC.

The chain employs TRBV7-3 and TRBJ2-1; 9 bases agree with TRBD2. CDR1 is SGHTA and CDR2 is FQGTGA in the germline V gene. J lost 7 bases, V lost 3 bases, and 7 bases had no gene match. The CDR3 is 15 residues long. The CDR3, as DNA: TGTGCCAGCAGCTTCGGACTAGCGACGAAAAATGAGCAGTTCTTC. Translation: CASSFGLATKNEQFF.

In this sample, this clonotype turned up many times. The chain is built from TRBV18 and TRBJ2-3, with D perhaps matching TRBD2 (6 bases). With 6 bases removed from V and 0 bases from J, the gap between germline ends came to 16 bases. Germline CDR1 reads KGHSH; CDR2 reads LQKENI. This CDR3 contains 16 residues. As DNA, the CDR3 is TGTGCCAGCTCGCCATTGGAGGGCAAAAGCACAGATACGCAGTATTTT. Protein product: CASSPLEGKSTDTQYF. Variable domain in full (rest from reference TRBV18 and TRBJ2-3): NAGVMQNPRHLVRRRGQEARLRCSPMKGHSHVYWYRQLPEEGLKFMVYLQKENIIDESGMPKERFSAEFPKEGPSILRIQQVVRGDSAAYFCASSPLEGKSTDTQYFGPGTRLTVL.

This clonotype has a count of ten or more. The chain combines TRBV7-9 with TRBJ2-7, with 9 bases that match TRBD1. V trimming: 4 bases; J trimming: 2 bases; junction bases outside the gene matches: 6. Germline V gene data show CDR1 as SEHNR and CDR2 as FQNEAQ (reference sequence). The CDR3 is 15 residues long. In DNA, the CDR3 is TGTGCCAGCAGCTCGGCGGGACAGGGTACCTACGAGCAGTACTTC. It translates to CASSSAGQGTYEQYF.

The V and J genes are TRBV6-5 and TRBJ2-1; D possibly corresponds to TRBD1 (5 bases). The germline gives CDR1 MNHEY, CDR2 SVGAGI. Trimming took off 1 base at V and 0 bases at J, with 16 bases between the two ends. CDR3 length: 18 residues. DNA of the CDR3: TGTGCCAGCAGTTACTTTCTCGGCAGGGCAAGCTCCTACAATGAGCAGTTCTTC. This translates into CASSYFLGRASSYNEQFF.

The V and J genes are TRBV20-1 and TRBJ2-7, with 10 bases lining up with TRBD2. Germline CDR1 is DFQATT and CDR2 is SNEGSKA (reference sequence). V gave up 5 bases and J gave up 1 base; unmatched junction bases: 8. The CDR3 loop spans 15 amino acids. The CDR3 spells CSAVPGLAESYEQYF. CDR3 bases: TGCAGTGCTGTCCCCGGACTAGCGGAATCCTACGAGCAGTACTTC.

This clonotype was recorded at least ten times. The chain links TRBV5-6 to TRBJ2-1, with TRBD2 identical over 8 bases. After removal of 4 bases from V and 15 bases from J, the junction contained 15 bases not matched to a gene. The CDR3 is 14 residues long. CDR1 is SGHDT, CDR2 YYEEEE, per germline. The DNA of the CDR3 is TGTGCCAGCAGCAGTACCTCTCCAGCGGGAGCGGTGTTCTTC. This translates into CASSSTSPAGAVFF. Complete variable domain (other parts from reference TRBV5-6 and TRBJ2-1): DAGVTQSPTHLIKTRGQQVTLRCSPKSGHDTVSWYQQALGQGPQFIFQYYEEEERQRGNFPDRFSGHQFPNYSSELNVNALLLGDSALYLCASSSTSPAGAVFFGPGTRLTVL.

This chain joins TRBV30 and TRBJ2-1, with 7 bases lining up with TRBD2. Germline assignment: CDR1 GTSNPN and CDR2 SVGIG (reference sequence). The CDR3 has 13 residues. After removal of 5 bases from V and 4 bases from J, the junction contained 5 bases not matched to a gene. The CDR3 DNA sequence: TGTGCCTGGGAGCGGGATCTGTACAATGAGCAGTTCTTC. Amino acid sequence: CAWERDLYNEQFF.

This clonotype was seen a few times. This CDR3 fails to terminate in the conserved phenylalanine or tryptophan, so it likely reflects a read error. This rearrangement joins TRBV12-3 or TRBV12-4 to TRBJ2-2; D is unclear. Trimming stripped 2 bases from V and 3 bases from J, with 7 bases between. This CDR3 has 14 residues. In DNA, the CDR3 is TGTGCCAGCAGTTTAAGACGGGACACCGGGGAGCTGTTTTCT. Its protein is CASSLRRDTGELFS.

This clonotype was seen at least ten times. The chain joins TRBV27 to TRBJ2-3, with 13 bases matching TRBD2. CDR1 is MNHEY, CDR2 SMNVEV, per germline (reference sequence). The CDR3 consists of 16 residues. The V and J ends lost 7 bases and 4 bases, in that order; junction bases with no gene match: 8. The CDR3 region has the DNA TGTGCCAGCAATGTCGGACTAGCGGGAGAGGCAGATACGCAGTATTTT. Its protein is CASNVGLAGEADTQYF.

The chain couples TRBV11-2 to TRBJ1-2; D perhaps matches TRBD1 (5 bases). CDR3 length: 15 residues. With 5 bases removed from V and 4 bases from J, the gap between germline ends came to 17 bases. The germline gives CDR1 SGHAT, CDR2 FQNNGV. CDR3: CASSPSGFSGYGYTF. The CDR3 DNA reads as TGTGCCAGCAGCCCCTCAGGGTTTAGCGGCTATGGCTACACCTTC. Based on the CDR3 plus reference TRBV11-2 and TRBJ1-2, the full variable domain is EAGVAQSPRYKIIEKRQSVAFWCNPISGHATLYWYQQILGQGPKLLIQFQNNGVVDDSQLPKDRFSAERLKGVDSTLKIQPAKLEDSAVYLCASSPSGFSGYGYTFGSGTRLTVV.

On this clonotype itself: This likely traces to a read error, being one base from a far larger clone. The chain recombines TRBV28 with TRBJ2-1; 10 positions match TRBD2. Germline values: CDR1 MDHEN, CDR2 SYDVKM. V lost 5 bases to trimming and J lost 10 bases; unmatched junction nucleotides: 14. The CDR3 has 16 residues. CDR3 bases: TGTGCCAGCAGTCCCAGACTAGCGGGTGACTCCTACGAGCAGTTCTTC. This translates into CASSPRLAGDSYEQFF.

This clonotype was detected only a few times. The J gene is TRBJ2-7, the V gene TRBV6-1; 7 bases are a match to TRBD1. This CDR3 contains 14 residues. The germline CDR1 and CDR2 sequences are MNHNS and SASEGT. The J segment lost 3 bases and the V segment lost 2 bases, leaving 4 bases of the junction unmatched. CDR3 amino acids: CASSEIDRVYEQYF. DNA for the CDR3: TGTGCCAGCAGTGAAATTGACAGGGTCTACGAGCAGTACTTC.

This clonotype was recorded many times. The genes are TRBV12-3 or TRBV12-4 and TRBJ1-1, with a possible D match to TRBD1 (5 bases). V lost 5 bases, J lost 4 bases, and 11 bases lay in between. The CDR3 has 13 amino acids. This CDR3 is CASSPRQTTEAFF. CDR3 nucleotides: TGTGCCAGCAGTCCAAGACAGACCACTGAAGCTTTCTTT.

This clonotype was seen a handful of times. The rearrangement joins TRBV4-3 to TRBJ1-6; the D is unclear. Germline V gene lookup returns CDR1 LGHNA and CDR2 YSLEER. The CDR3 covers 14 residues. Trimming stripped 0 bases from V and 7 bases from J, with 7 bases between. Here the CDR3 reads CASSQEIGNSPLHF. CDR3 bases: TGCGCCAGCAGCCAAGAGATCGGAAATTCACCCCTCCACTTT.

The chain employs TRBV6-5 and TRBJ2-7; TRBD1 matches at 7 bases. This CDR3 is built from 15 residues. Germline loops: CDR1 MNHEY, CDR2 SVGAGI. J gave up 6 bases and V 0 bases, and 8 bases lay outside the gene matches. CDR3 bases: TGTGCCAGCAGTTACTCGACAGGGAAGGGTATCGAGCAGTACTTC. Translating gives CASSYSTGKGIEQYF.

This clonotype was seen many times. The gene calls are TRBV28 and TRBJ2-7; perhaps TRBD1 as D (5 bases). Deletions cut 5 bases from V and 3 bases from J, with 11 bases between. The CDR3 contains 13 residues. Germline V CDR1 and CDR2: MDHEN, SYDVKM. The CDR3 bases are TGTGCCAGCAGTACAGGTTACAGCTACGAGCAGTACTTC. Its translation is CASSTGYSYEQYF.

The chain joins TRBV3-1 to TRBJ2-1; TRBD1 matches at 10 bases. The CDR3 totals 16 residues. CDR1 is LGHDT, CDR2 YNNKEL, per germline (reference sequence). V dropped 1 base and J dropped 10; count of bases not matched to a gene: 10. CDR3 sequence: CASSQGHGTGVHEQFF. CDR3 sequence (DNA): TGTGCCAGCAGCCAAGGCCACGGGACAGGGGTACACGAGCAGTTCTTC.

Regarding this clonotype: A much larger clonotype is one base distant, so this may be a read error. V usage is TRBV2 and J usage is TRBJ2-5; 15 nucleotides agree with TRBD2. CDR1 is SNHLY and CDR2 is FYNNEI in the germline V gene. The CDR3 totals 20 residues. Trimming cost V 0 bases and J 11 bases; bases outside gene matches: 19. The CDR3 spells CASSEAKGTSGRSSYNEQYF. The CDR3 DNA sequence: TGTGCCAGCAGTGAAGCTAAAGGGACTAGCGGGAGGAGCTCCTACAATGAGCAGTACTTC.

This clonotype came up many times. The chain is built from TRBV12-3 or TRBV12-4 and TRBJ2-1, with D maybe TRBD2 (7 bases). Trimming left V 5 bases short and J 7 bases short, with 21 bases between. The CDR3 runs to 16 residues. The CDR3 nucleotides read TGTGCCAGCAGTCCAGAGGGGGGCGGGGGACGGAATGAGCAGTTCTTC. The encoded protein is CASSPEGGGGRNEQFF.

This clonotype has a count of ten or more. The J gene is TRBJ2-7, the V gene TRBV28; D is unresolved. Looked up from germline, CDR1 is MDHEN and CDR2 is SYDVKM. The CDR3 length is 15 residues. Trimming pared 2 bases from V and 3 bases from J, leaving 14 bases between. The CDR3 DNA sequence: TGTGCCAGCAGTTTACCGATGGGAATAAACTACGAGCAGTACTTC. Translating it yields CASSLPMGINYEQYF.

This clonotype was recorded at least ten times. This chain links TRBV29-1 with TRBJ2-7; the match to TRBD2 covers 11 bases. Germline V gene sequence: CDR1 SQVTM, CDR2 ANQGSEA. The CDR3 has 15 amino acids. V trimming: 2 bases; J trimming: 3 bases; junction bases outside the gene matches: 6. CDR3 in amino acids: CSVEITSGRSYEQYF. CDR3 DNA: TGCAGCGTTGAAATTACTAGCGGGAGAAGCTACGAGCAGTACTTC.

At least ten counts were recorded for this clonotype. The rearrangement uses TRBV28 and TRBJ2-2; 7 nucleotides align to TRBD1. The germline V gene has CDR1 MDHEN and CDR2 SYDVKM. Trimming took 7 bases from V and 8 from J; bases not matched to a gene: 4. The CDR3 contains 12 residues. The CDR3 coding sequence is TGTGCCAGCAAAGGGGGCGGAGGGGAGCTGTTTTTT. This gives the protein CASKGGGGELFF. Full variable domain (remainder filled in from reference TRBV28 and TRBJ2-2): DVKVTQSSRYLVKRTGEKVFLECVQDMDHENMFWYRQDPGLGLRLIYFSYDVKMKEKGDIPEGYSVSREKKERFSLILESASTNQTSMYLCASKGGGGELFFGEGSRLTVL.

The CDR3 DNA sequence: TGCAGACCTGTCGGACAGGGACCAATGATGAACACTGAAGCTTTCTTT. Translating gives CRPVGQGPMMNTEAFF. V is TRBV20-1 and J is TRBJ1-1; 8 nucleotides match TRBD1. The CDR3 sequence is 16 residues long. Germline V gene sequence: CDR1 DFQATT, CDR2 SNEGSKA (reference sequence).

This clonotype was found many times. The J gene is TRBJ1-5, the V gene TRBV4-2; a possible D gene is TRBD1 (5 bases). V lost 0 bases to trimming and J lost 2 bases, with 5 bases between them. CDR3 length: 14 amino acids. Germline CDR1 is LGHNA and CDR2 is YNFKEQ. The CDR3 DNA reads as TGTGCCAGCAGCCAAGAACAGGGCAATCAGCCCCAGCATTTT. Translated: CASSQEQGNQPQHF.

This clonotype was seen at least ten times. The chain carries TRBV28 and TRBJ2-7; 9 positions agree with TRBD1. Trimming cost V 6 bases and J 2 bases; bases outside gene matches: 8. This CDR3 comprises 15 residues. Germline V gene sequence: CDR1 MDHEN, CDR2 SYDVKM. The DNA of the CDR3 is TGTGCCAGCAGCTGGCCGGGACAGGGCCCCTACGAGCAGTACTTC. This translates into CASSWPGQGPYEQYF.

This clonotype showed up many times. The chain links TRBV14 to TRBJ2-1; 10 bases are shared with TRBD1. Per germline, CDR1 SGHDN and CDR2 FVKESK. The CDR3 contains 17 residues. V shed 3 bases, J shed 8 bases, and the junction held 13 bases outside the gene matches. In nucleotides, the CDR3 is TGTGCCAGCAGCCACGAGACAGGGGGCCTATTCATCGATGAGCAGTTCTTC. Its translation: CASSHETGGLFIDEQFF.